The entry below describes one T cell receptor (beta chain). Authors' processing steps: Filtering differed because ImmunoSEQ produced junction-only sequences that carried no quality scores. The method was immunoSEQ multiplex PCR; TCRdb's version includes in-frame clones alone and lacks a portion of them. V and J calls plus clone size are reproduced from that table; the DNA served to infer D and trimming. The sample shows over a million clones, 75% to 80% of them seen only once. Trimming pared 1 base from V and 4 bases from J, leaving 13 bases between. In germline, CDR1 is SQVTM, CDR2 ANQGSEA. This CDR3 is 14 amino acids long. The source of the sample is a study of shared clonotypes between healthy human individuals. Study at large: Serving as donors were a couple of women and a few men, whose ages spanned 18 to 49.

The V gene is TRBV29-1, the J gene TRBJ1-2, with D maybe TRBD1 (5 bases). This receptor was identified in a man between 18 and 35 years old in good health. Some clones in this sample may be carry-over from other donors' samples. The sequencing input was memory CD4+ T cells from PBMCs. As for subset: CD45RA-negative fraction. The CDR3 spells CSVEGAGTGYGYTF. CDR3 DNA sequence: TGCAGCGTTGAAGGGGCCGGGACGGGCTATGGCTACACCTTC.